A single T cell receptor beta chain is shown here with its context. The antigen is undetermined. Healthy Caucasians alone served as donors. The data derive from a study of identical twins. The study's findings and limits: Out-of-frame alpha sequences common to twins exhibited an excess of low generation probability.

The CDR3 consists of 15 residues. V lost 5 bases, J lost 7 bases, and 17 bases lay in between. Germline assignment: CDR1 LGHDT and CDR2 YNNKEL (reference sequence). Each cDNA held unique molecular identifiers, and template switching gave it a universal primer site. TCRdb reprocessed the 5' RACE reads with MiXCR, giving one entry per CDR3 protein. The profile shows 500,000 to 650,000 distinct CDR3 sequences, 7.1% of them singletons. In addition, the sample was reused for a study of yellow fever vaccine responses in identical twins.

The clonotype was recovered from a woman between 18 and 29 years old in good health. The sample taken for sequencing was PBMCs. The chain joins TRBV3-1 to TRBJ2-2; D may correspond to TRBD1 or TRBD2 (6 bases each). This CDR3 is CASSSYGGGIGELFF. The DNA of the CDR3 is TGTGCCAGCAGCTCGTACGGAGGGGGAATCGGGGAGCTGTTTTTT.